This T cell receptor (beta chain) was sequenced during a study of blood T cell repertoires in COVID-19. The CDR3 runs to 20 residues. Germline CDR1 is KGHDR and CDR2 is SFDVKD. After removal of 2 bases from V and 5 bases from J, the junction contained 21 bases not matched to a gene. Original analysis: Amplification with reference gene primers provided the estimates of nucleated cell counts. Repertoires were generated with immunoSEQ multiplex PCR, while TCRdb's copy carries only in-frame clones and drops some. V and J calls and clone size are copied from that table; D and trimming were computed from the DNA. Among 95,000 to 150,000 clones listed, roughly 86% were seen once.

The J gene is TRBJ2-5, the V gene TRBV24-1; TRBD2 matches at 8 bases. The origin of this receptor is a human donor in a cohort sampled during active COVID-19. The sequenced sample consisted of peripheral blood. CDR3 region: CATSDSQDSGAAGARETQYF. In nucleotides, the CDR3 is TGTGCCACCAGTGATTCCCAGGACTCGGGGGCAGCGGGAGCCCGGGAGACCCAGTACTTC.